This T cell receptor beta chain was identified in a study of cytotoxic CD8 clonotypes in ibrutinib-treated CLL. Study-wide context: Response was recorded as partial in roughly 25 patients and complete in 2; at median around 70 months, around 14 remained remitted and roughly 12 had progressed. Patients gave response samples after a median 12 months of treatment, range 6 to 36. Broader study findings: Clonality increased at ibrutinib response, then returned toward baseline at progression.

In regard to this clone: Its matching antigen is unknown.

Trimming cost V 0 bases and J 9 bases, with 12 bases left between them. The CDR3 spans 14 residues. Looked up from germline, CDR1 is GTSNPN and CDR2 is SVGIG (reference sequence). Sequencing used immunoSEQ multiplex PCR; TCRdb keeps in-frame clones, though not all of them. Of more than 75,000 clones listed, over 60% are singletons. This sequence joins TRBV30 and TRBJ1-6; D is undetermined. The source material was PBMCs, sampled after 24 months of ibrutinib treatment. This TCR was sampled from a human donor with chronic lymphocytic leukemia. CDR3 DNA sequence: TGTGCCTGGAGTGTATCCGGGAAGGGTTCACCCCTCCACTTT. As protein: CAWSVSGKGSPLHF.